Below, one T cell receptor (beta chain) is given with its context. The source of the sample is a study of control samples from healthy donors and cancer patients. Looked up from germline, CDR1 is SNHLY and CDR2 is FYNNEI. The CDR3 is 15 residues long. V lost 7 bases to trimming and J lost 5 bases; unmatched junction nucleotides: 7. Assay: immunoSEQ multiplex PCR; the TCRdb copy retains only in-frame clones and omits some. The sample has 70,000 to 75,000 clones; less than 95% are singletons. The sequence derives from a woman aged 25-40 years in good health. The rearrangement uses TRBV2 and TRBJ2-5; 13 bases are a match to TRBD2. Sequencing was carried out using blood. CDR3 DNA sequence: TGTGCCAGCACAAGGACTAGCGGGGGCACGGAGACCCAGTACTTC. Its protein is CASTRTSGGTETQYF.